The 8 T cell receptor beta chains listed next were all sequenced from one sample in a study of cytomegalovirus exposure and HLA in healthy donors. The PCR was carried out with 60 Vbeta primers and 13 Jbeta primers. Sequencing was performed with immunoSEQ multiplex PCR; in TCRdb, only in-frame clones are kept and a portion is missing. In all, the sample yields some 130,000 clones. The sample consisted of PBMCs. All receptors come from a woman aged 55-69 years in good health and CMV-seronegative.

CDR3 residues: CASSLAGGSGNTIYF. CDR3 in DNA: TGTGCCAGCAGCTTGGCAGGGGGCTCTGGAAACACCATATATTTT. The chain combines TRBV5-4 with TRBJ1-3; TRBD1 matches 7 bases. The CDR3 spans 15 residues. With 0 bases clipped from V and 0 bases from J, the junction kept 0 bases outside the gene matches. CDR1 and CDR2 (germline): SGHNT, YYREEE (reference sequence).

V usage is TRBV6-1 and J usage is TRBJ2-1; TRBD1 might be the D (5 bases). The CDR3 runs 15 residues. V lost 4 bases and J lost 0, with 10 bases in between. CDR1 is MNHNS and CDR2 is SASEGT in the germline V gene. The CDR3, as DNA: TGTGCCAGCAGTGGGCGACAGTTCTCCTACAATGAGCAGTTCTTC. Its protein product is CASSGRQFSYNEQFF.

The chain carries TRBV5-1 and TRBJ1-3, with 9 bases lining up with TRBD1. From germline, CDR1 is SGHRS and CDR2 YFSETQ. This CDR3 comprises 15 residues. J lost 7 bases, V lost 4 bases, and 9 bases had no gene match. CDR3 protein: CASSPRDRVSNTIYF. CDR3 sequence (DNA): TGCGCCAGCAGCCCCCGGGACAGGGTTTCCAACACCATATATTTT.

V gene TRBV5-1 combines with J gene TRBJ2-7; D may be TRBD1 (5 bases). V lost 0 bases and J lost 2, with 15 bases in between. The germline V gene encodes CDR1 SGHRS and CDR2 YFSETQ. This CDR3 has 16 residues. The CDR3 protein is CASSLVDSPHPYEQYF. Written as DNA, the CDR3 is TGCGCCAGCAGCTTGGTCGACAGCCCGCACCCCTACGAGCAGTACTTC.

The gene calls are TRBV12-5 and TRBJ2-5; a weak D match, TRBD1 (6 bases). The CDR3 contains 13 residues. The V and J ends lost 7 bases and 4 bases respectively, with 13 bases between them. Looked up from germline, CDR1 is LGHNT and CDR2 is FRNRAP. The CDR3 reads CASEQTGTETQYF. DNA of the CDR3: TGTGCTAGTGAGCAGACAGGAACAGAGACCCAGTACTTC.

This rearrangement joins TRBV19 to TRBJ1-1, with a tentative D call TRBD1 (6 bases). V lost 7 bases, J lost 1 base, and 22 bases lay in between. Germline V gene sequence: CDR1 LNHDA, CDR2 SQIVND (reference sequence). The CDR3 is 17 residues long. The CDR3 DNA reads as TGTGCCAGTACTTTACGGGGGGCGCGGGTGAGGAACACTGAAGCTTTCTTT. Its protein product is CASTLRGARVRNTEAFF.

Here the CDR3 DNA reads TGCGCCAGCAGTGTTCACAGGGATAGCAATCAGCCCCAGCATTTT. Amino acid sequence: CASSVHRDSNQPQHF. The rearrangement joins TRBV10-1 to TRBJ1-5; TRBD1 might be the D (6 bases). This CDR3 region has 15 residues. V was pared by 4 bases and J by 0 bases, with 10 bases between. The germline gives CDR1 WNHNN, CDR2 SYGVQD (reference sequence).

This chain connects TRBV27 to TRBJ1-1, with 11 bases matching TRBD1. Germline CDR1 is MNHEY and CDR2 is SMNVEV (reference sequence). This CDR3 spans 16 amino acids. V shed 0 bases, J shed 6 bases, and the junction held 6 bases outside the gene matches. Here the CDR3 DNA reads TGTGCCAGCAGTTTATCGATAGGACAGGGGGCATCTGAAGCTTTCTTT. Its protein is CASSLSIGQGASEAFF.